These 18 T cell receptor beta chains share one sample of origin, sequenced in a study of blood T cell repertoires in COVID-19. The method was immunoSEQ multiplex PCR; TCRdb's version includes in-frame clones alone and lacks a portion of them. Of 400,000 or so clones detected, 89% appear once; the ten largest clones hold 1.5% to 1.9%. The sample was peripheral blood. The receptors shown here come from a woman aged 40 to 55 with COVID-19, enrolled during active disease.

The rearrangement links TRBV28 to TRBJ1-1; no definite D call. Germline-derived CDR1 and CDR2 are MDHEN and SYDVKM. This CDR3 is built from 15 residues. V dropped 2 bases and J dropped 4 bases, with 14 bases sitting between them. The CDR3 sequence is CASSLIRAGITEAFF. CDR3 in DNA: TGTGCCAGCAGTTTAATTAGGGCGGGGATCACTGAAGCTTTCTTT.

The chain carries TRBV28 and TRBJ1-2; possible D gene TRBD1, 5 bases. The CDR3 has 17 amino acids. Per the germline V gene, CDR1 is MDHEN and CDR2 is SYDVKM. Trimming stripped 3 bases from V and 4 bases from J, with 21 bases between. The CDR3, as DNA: TGTGCCAGCAGTTTCGACCGGGGGAAGGTGGGTTCCTATGGCTACACCTTC. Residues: CASSFDRGKVGSYGYTF.

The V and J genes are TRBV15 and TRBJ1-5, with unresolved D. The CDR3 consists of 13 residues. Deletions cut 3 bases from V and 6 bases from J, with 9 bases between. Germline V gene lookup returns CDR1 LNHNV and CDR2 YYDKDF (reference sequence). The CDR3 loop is CATSRQVLQPQHF. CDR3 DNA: TGTGCCACCAGCAGGCAGGTCCTTCAGCCCCAGCATTTT. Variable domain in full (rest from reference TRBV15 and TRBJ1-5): DAMVIQNPRYQVTQFGKPVTLSCSQTLNHNVMYWYQQKSSQAPKLLFHYYDKDFNNEADTPDNFQSRRPNTSFCFLDIRSPGLGDTAMYLCATSRQVLQPQHFGDGTRLSIL.

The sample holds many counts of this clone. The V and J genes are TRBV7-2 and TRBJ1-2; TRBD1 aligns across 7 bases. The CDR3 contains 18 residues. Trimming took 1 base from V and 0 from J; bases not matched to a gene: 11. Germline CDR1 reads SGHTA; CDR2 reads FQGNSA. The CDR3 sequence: CASSLVFAGGSSNYGYTF. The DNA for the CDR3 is TGTGCCAGCAGCTTAGTTTTCGCAGGGGGAAGTTCTAACTATGGCTACACCTTC. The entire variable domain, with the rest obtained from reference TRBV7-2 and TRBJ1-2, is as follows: GAGVSQSPSNKVTEKGKDVELRCDPISGHTALYWYRQSLGQGLEFLIYFQGNSAPDKSGLPSDRFSAERTGGSVSTLTIQRTQQEDSAVYLCASSLVFAGGSSNYGYTFGSGTRLTVV.

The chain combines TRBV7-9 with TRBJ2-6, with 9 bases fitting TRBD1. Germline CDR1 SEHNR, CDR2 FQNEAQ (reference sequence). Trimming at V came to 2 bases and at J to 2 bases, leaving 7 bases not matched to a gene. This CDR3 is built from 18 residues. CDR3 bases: TGTGCCAGCAGCTTATCCGTGGACAGGGGCCCTGGGGCCAACGTCCTGACTTTC. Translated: CASSLSVDRGPGANVLTF.

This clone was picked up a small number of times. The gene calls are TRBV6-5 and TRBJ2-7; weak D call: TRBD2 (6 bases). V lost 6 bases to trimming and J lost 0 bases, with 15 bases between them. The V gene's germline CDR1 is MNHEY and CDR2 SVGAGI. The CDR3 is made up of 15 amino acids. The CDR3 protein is CASSPGLITSYEQYF. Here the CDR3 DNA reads TGTGCCAGCAGCCCGGGACTGATCACCTCCTACGAGCAGTACTTC.

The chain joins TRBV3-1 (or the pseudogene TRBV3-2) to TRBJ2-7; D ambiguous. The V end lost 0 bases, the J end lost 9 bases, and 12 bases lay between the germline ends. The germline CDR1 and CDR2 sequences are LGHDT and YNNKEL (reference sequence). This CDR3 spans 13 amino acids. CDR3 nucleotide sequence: TGTGCCAGCAGCCAAGATCAACTTCGCGGGCAGTACTTC. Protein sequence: CASSQDQLRGQYF.

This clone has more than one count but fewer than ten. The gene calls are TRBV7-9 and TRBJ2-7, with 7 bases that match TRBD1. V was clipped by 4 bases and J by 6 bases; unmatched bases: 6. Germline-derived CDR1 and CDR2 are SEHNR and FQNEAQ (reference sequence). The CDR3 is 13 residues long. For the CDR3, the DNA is TGTGCCAGCAGCTCTCCAGGGGGAACCGAGCAGTACTTC. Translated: CASSSPGGTEQYF.

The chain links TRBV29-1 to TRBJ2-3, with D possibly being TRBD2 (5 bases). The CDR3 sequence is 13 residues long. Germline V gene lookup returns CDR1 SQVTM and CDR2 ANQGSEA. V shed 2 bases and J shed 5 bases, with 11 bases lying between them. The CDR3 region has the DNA TGCAGCGTTGAAACTATCGAGGGAGATACGCAGTATTTT. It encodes CSVETIEGDTQYF.

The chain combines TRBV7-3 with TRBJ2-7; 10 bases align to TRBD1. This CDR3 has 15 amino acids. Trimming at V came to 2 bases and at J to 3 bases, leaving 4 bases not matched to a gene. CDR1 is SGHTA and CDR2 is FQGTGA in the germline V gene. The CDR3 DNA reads TGTGCCAGCAGCTTAGGGACAGGGGACTACTACGAGCAGTACTTC. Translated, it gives CASSLGTGDYYEQYF.

This chain's CDR3 is CAISAPGQATDTQYF. The CDR3 nucleotides read TGTGCCATCAGTGCACCGGGACAGGCCACAGATACGCAGTATTTT. This chain connects TRBV10-3 to TRBJ2-3; 8 bases agree with TRBD1. This CDR3 comprises 15 residues. V lost 4 bases, J lost 2 bases, and 5 bases stayed unmatched. The germline V gene has CDR1 ENHRY and CDR2 SYGVKD.

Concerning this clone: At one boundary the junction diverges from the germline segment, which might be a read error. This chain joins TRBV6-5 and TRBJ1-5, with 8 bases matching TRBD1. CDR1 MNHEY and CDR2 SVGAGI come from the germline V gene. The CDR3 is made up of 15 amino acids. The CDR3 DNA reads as TGTGCCAGCAGATACTCTCAGGGGGCGCGTCAGCCCCAGCATTTT. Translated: CASRYSQGARQPQHF.

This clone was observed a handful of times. The CDR3 region is CASSQEERRDYGYTF. Written as DNA, the CDR3 is TGCGCCAGCAGCCAAGAAGAGCGCAGGGACTATGGCTACACCTTC. This chain joins TRBV4-1 and TRBJ1-2, with D maybe TRBD1 (5 bases). V was cut by 0 bases and J by 3 bases, with 11 bases left in between. Germline assignment: CDR1 MGHRA and CDR2 YSYEKL. The CDR3 is 15 amino acids.

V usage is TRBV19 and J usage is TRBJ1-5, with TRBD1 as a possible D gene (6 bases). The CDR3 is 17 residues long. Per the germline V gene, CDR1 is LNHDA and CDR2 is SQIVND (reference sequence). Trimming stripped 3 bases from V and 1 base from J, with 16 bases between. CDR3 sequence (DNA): TGTGCCAGTAGTATTCAGGGGCTGGGACGGAGCAATCAGCCCCAGCATTTT. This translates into CASSIQGLGRSNQPQHF.

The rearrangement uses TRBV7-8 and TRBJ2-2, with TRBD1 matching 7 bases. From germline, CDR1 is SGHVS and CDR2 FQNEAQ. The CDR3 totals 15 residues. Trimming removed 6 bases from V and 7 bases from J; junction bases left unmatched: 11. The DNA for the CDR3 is TGTGCCAGCAGATTTACAGGGGCCTCTAACGGGGAGCTGTTTTTT. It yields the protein CASRFTGASNGELFF.

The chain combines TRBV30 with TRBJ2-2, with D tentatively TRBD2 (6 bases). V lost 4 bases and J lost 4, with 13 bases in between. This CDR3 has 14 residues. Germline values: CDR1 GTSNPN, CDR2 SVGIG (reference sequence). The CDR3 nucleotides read TGTGCCTGGACGGGGGTGTTCGGCACCGGGGAGCTGTTTTTT. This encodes CAWTGVFGTGELFF.

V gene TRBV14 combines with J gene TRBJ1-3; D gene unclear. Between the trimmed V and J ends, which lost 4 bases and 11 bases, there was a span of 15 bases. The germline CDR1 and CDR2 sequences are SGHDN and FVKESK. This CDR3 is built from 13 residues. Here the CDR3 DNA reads TGTGCCAGCAGCCCCCGGCGGGGTGGGGCCATATATTTT. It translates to CASSPRRGGAIYF.

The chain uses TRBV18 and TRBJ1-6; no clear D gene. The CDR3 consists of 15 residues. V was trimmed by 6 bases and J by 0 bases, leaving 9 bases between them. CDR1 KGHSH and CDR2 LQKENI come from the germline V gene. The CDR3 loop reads CASSGLSSYNSPLHF. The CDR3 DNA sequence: TGTGCCAGCTCCGGTCTGAGCTCCTATAATTCACCCCTCCACTTT.